These 25 T cell receptor beta chains were sequenced from one sample in a study of blood T cell repertoires in COVID-19. Only in-frame clones appear in the TCRdb table, and some are missing; sequencing was by immunoSEQ multiplex PCR. The profile shows about 170,000 clones, roughly 79% of them singletons. What was sequenced was peripheral blood. Source of these receptors: a woman at least 80 years old with acute or convalescent COVID-19.

This chain uses TRBV3-1 (or the pseudogene TRBV3-2) with TRBJ2-2; 9 positions agree with TRBD1. The germline V gene has CDR1 LGHDT and CDR2 YNNKEL (reference sequence). Trimming took 0 bases from V and 5 from J; bases not matched to a gene: 7. The CDR3 consists of 17 residues. The CDR3, as DNA: TGTGCCAGCAGCCAAGAGGATACGGACAGGGGTACCGGGGAGCTGTTTTTT. Translation: CASSQEDTDRGTGELFF.

The V call is TRBV7-2, the J call TRBJ2-1, with D unresolved. This CDR3 contains 11 residues. The ends were cut back, 0 bases at V and 13 bases at J, with 7 bases in the middle. Germline lookup yields CDR1 SGHTA and CDR2 FQGNSA. The CDR3 bases are TGTGCCAGCAGCTTAGCGGAGTCACAGTTCTTC. Its translation is CASSLAESQFF.

The V and J genes are TRBV27 and TRBJ1-5; TRBD1 is a possible D gene (6 bases). V gave up 3 bases and J gave up 7 bases, with 13 bases separating them. CDR3 length equals 14 residues. Germline V gene data show CDR1 as MNHEY and CDR2 as SMNVEV (reference sequence). CDR3 in amino acids: CASSFRGVGQPQHF. The CDR3 coding sequence is TGTGCCAGCAGTTTCAGGGGAGTAGGGCAGCCCCAGCATTTT.

The rearrangement uses TRBV6-5 and TRBJ1-6, with D possibly TRBD1 on 5 matching bases. V was pared by 2 bases and J by 8 bases, with 13 bases between. CDR3 size: 15 residues. CDR1 is MNHEY and CDR2 is SVGAGI in the germline V gene. DNA of the CDR3: TGTGCCAGCAGTTACATCGGGTTCAGGGATTCACCCCTCCACTTT. This translates into CASSYIGFRDSPLHF.

This clone occurred once. The genes are TRBV5-1 and TRBJ2-1; 12 bases map to TRBD1. Germline CDR1 and CDR2: SGHRS and YFSETQ. V lost 4 bases, J lost 8 bases, and 7 bases stayed unmatched. The CDR3 length is 15 residues. CDR3 sequence: CASSPGTGGRDEQFF. In DNA, the CDR3 is TGCGCCAGCAGCCCGGGGACAGGGGGCCGAGATGAGCAGTTCTTC.

This clone was counted only a few times. V gene TRBV6-5 combines with J gene TRBJ1-1; no reliable D call. CDR3 size: 13 residues. The germline V and J ends were trimmed by 2 bases and 4 bases, with 8 bases remaining between them. Per the germline V gene, CDR1 is MNHEY and CDR2 is SVGAGI. The CDR3: CASSYVEGTEAFF. CDR3 DNA sequence: TGTGCCAGCAGTTACGTTGAGGGCACTGAAGCTTTCTTT.

The rearrangement uses TRBV6-2 or TRBV6-3 and TRBJ1-4; D might be TRBD1 (6 bases). This CDR3 contains 13 residues. Trimming pared 5 bases from V and 8 bases from J, leaving 12 bases between. Germline V CDR1 and CDR2: MNHEY, SVGEGT. The CDR3 loop is CASSTGKGEKLFF. CDR3 nucleotides: TGTGCCAGCAGTACAGGGAAGGGGGAAAAACTGTTTTTT.

The J gene is TRBJ1-2, the V gene TRBV19; maybe TRBD1 (6 bases). Germline V gene data show CDR1 as LNHDA and CDR2 as SQIVND (reference sequence). CDR3 length equals 13 residues. Between the trimmed V and J ends, which lost 4 bases and 4 bases, there was a span of 10 bases. Written as DNA, the CDR3 is TGTGCCAGTAGTACTTGGACAGTCTATGGCTACACCTTC. Translation: CASSTWTVYGYTF. The entire variable domain, with the rest obtained from reference TRBV19 and TRBJ1-2, is as follows: DGGITQSPKYLFRKEGQNVTLSCEQNLNHDAMYWYRQDPGQGLRLIYYSQIVNDFQKGDIAEGYSVSREKKESFPLTVTSAQKNPTAFYLCASSTWTVYGYTFGSGTRLTVV.

The chain links TRBV19 to TRBJ2-7, with D tentatively TRBD2 (6 bases). This CDR3 contains 17 residues. The V end was cut by 1 base, the J end by 2 bases, with 18 bases between. The germline gives CDR1 LNHDA, CDR2 SQIVND (reference sequence). CDR3 nucleotides: TGTGCCAGTAGTATAGGGCAGGGACTTCTCTCAGCCTACGAGCAGTACTTC. The encoded protein is CASSIGQGLLSAYEQYF. Based on the CDR3 plus reference TRBV19 and TRBJ2-7, the full variable domain is DGGITQSPKYLFRKEGQNVTLSCEQNLNHDAMYWYRQDPGQGLRLIYYSQIVNDFQKGDIAEGYSVSREKKESFPLTVTSAQKNPTAFYLCASSIGQGLLSAYEQYFGPGTRLTVT.

The J gene is TRBJ1-2, the V gene TRBV5-4; 7 positions match TRBD1. Per germline, CDR1 SGHNT and CDR2 YYREEE (reference sequence). V lost 2 bases and J lost 8; bases outside the gene matches: 6. This CDR3 contains 13 residues. The CDR3 is CASSLDRDGGYTF. The DNA for the CDR3 is TGTGCCAGCAGCTTAGACAGGGATGGGGGCTACACCTTC. The full variable domain, rest sourced from reference TRBV5-4 and TRBJ1-2, is ETGVTQSPTHLIKTRGQQVTLRCSSQSGHNTVSWYQQALGQGPQFIFQYYREEENGRGNFPPRFSGLQFPNYSSELNVNALELDDSALYLCASSLDRDGGYTFGSGTRLTVV.

The chain employs TRBV5-4 and TRBJ1-1, with D possibly matching TRBD1 (5 bases). CDR3 size: 13 residues. Germline V lookup: CDR1 SGHNT, CDR2 YYREEE (reference sequence). V lost 5 bases to trimming and J lost 6 bases, with 14 bases between them. CDR3 region: CASSYQGAAEAFF. The CDR3 DNA reads as TGTGCCAGCAGTTACCAAGGGGCGGCTGAAGCTTTCTTT.

The chain carries TRBV10-3 and TRBJ1-2, with D uncertain. The length of the CDR3 is 12 residues. With 0 bases removed from V and 9 bases from J, the gap between germline ends came to 8 bases. In germline, CDR1 is ENHRY, CDR2 SYGVKD. The CDR3 DNA is TGTGCCATCAGTGAGTCGGAGAAGAGCTACACCTTC. Translated: CAISESEKSYTF.

This chain joins TRBV5-1 and TRBJ2-3; the match to TRBD1 covers 7 bases. This CDR3 has 14 amino acids. V shed 6 bases and J 2 bases; nucleotides not matched to a gene: 6. CDR1 and CDR2 from the germline V gene are SGHRS and YFSETQ. CDR3 amino acids: CASKGTAATDTQYF. The DNA for the CDR3 is TGCGCCAGCAAGGGGACAGCCGCCACAGATACGCAGTATTTT.

The chain uses TRBV5-4 and TRBJ1-1, with D possibly matching TRBD1 (6 bases). CDR3 length equals 14 residues. CDR1 and CDR2 from the germline V gene are SGHNT and YYREEE (reference sequence). Between the trimmed V and J ends, which lost 4 bases and 6 bases, there was a span of 16 bases. CDR3 loop: CASSPGGMSPEAFF. In DNA, the CDR3 is TGTGCCAGCAGCCCGGGGGGCATGTCCCCTGAAGCTTTCTTT.

This clone appeared once. The chain employs TRBV5-1 and TRBJ1-1; perhaps TRBD1 as D (6 bases). The length of the CDR3 is 15 residues. V gave up 2 bases and J gave up 1 base, with 12 bases separating them. The germline V gene encodes CDR1 SGHRS and CDR2 YFSETQ. CDR3 bases: TGCGCCAGCAGCTTAACACAGGGCACGAACACTGAAGCTTTCTTT. Translated: CASSLTQGTNTEAFF.

CDR3 DNA sequence: TGCAGTGCTAGTGGTCAAGGGGCCACGGTAGTTCGTCCCACCTTC. It yields the protein CSASGQGATVVRPTF. The chain joins TRBV20-1 to TRBJ1-2; D possibly corresponds to TRBD1 (5 bases). The CDR3 contains 15 residues. Looked up from germline, CDR1 is DFQATT and CDR2 is SNEGSKA (reference sequence). V dropped 3 bases and J dropped 13 bases, with 27 bases sitting between them.

The chain couples TRBV5-1 to TRBJ2-2; 8 bases fit TRBD1. CDR3 length equals 18 residues. Per germline, CDR1 SGHRS and CDR2 YFSETQ. Trimming removed 0 bases from V and 1 base from J; junction bases left unmatched: 8. CDR3 residues: CASSLGQGTLLNTGELFF. DNA for the CDR3: TGCGCCAGCAGCTTGGGACAGGGGACGTTATTGAACACCGGGGAGCTGTTTTTT.

The chain is built from TRBV2 and TRBJ2-1; 7 bases map to TRBD1. The CDR3 totals 15 residues. V lost 7 bases, J lost 4 bases, and 10 bases stayed unmatched. CDR1 and CDR2 (germline): SNHLY, FYNNEI. CDR3 sequence reads: CASTSGQVRYNEQFF. In DNA, the CDR3 is TGTGCCAGCACCTCCGGACAGGTTCGGTACAATGAGCAGTTCTTC. Variable domain in full (rest from reference TRBV2 and TRBJ2-1): EPEVTQTPSHQVTQMGQEVILRCVPISNHLYFYWYRQILGQKVEFLVSFYNNEISEKSEIFDDQFSVERPDGSNFTLKIRSTKLEDSAMYFCASTSGQVRYNEQFFGPGTRLTVL.

The count of this clone is one. The rearrangement joins TRBV5-4 to TRBJ1-1; the D gene is possibly TRBD1 (5 bases). Germline V gene sequence: CDR1 SGHNT, CDR2 YYREEE (reference sequence). The V end was cut by 5 bases, the J end by 2 bases, with 13 bases between. This CDR3 has 14 residues. CDR3: CASRPRVGNTEAFF. The CDR3 bases are TGTGCCAGCAGACCCAGGGTGGGCAACACTGAAGCTTTCTTT.

The V gene is TRBV7-2, the J gene TRBJ2-1; tentatively, D is TRBD1 (6 bases). Looked up from germline, CDR1 is SGHTA and CDR2 is FQGNSA. Trimming pared 4 bases from V and 5 bases from J, leaving 12 bases between. The CDR3 runs 14 residues. The CDR3 DNA sequence: TGTGCCAGCAGCTCCAGGACAGCCCACAATGAGCAGTTCTTC. Its translation is CASSSRTAHNEQFF.

This chain connects TRBV6-5 to TRBJ2-1; 8 bases line up with TRBD2. The CDR3 has 14 residues. The germline V gene encodes CDR1 MNHEY and CDR2 SVGAGI. Trimming took 5 bases from V and 8 from J; bases not matched to a gene: 8. Here the CDR3 reads CASSQPGTSDEQFF. The CDR3 region has the DNA TGTGCCAGCAGTCAGCCTGGGACTAGTGATGAGCAGTTCTTC.

The V and J genes are TRBV13 and TRBJ2-1; 11 bases map to TRBD2. V lost 5 bases to trimming and J lost 6 bases; unmatched junction nucleotides: 6. The germline V gene encodes CDR1 PRHDT and CDR2 FYEKMQ (reference sequence). The CDR3 contains 15 residues. The CDR3 sequence is CASSETSGSRNEQFF. CDR3 bases: TGTGCCAGCAGCGAAACTAGCGGGAGTCGCAATGAGCAGTTCTTC.

The chain joins TRBV5-4 to TRBJ2-7; TRBD1 is a possible D gene (5 bases). Germline CDR1 is SGHNT and CDR2 is YYREEE (reference sequence). V shed 2 bases and J shed 2 bases, with 11 bases lying between them. The CDR3 runs 14 residues. The CDR3 sequence: CASSFPGQTYEQYF. CDR3 bases: TGTGCCAGCAGCTTCCCTGGACAAACCTACGAGCAGTACTTC.

The chain is built from TRBV18 and TRBJ1-3, with 7 bases fitting TRBD1. V was pared by 2 bases and J by 3 bases, with 7 bases of the junction left unmatched. The germline V gene encodes CDR1 KGHSH and CDR2 LQKENI. The CDR3 is made up of 16 amino acids. CDR3 bases: TGTGCCAGCTCACCATACAGGGGCGCCGGTGGAAACACCATATATTTT. Its protein is CASSPYRGAGGNTIYF.

The chain links TRBV18 to TRBJ2-4; D is possibly TRBD1 (6 bases). V shed 3 bases and J shed 3 bases, with 15 bases lying between them. The CDR3 runs to 16 residues. The germline gives CDR1 KGHSH, CDR2 LQKENI. The CDR3 DNA is TGTGCCAGCTCACCTACGGACAGCTCTTTCAAAAACATTCAGTACTTC. Protein product: CASSPTDSSFKNIQYF.